The rows below give T cell receptor beta chains drawn from one sample of a study of cytomegalovirus exposure and HLA in healthy donors. Only in-frame clones appear in the TCRdb table, and some are missing; sequencing was by immunoSEQ multiplex PCR. The sample yields 200,000 to 250,000 clones, roughly 90% seen once. Source material: PBMCs. These receptors originate from a woman younger than 35 in good health and CMV-seronegative. The CDR3 runs from the conserved cysteine through the conserved F or W. Fields, in order: D gene, V gene, J gene, clone size, CDR3 protein, CDR3 DNA. A D gene is named only where the DNA matches it firmly. Size values are once, few and many counts, or a class for expanded clones, and some rows have none.

d_call: -
v_call: TRBV19
j_call: TRBJ1-4
clone_size: -
cdr3_aa: CASGLPPGATNEKLFF
cdr3_nt: TGTGCCAGTGGGCTACCCCCCGGTGCAACTAATGAAAAACTGTTTTTT

d_call: -
v_call: TRBV7-9
j_call: TRBJ2-1
clone_size: once
cdr3_aa: CASNEASYNEQFF
cdr3_nt: TGTGCCAGCAACGAGGCGAGCTACAATGAGCAGTTCTTC

d_call: TRBD2
v_call: TRBV5-4
j_call: TRBJ2-3
clone_size: -
cdr3_aa: CASSLRTSGDTQYF
cdr3_nt: TGTGCCAGCAGCCTCCGGACTAGTGGGGATACGCAGTATTTT

d_call: TRBD2
v_call: TRBV4-1
j_call: TRBJ2-7
clone_size: -
cdr3_aa: CASSRLTGTSGSYEQYF
cdr3_nt: TGCGCCAGCAGCCGACTGACCGGGACTAGCGGGAGCTACGAGCAGTACTTC

d_call: -
v_call: TRBV4-1
j_call: TRBJ1-2
clone_size: -
cdr3_aa: CASRSRGNYGYTF
cdr3_nt: TGCGCCAGCAGGTCGAGGGGGAACTATGGCTACACCTTC

d_call: -
v_call: TRBV5-8
j_call: TRBJ1-3
clone_size: -
cdr3_aa: CASSLGQRTIGNTIYF
cdr3_nt: TGTGCCAGCAGCTTGGGACAGAGGACCATCGGAAACACCATATATTTT

d_call: -
v_call: TRBV27
j_call: TRBJ1-5
clone_size: -
cdr3_aa: CASSPQGRQPQHF
cdr3_nt: TGTGCCAGCAGTCCTCAGGGGCGGCAGCCCCAGCATTTT

d_call: -
v_call: TRBV7-2
j_call: TRBJ2-5
clone_size: -
cdr3_aa: CASSFEGHGQETQYF
cdr3_nt: TGTGCCAGCAGCTTCGAAGGACATGGCCAAGAGACCCAGTACTTC

d_call: TRBD1
v_call: TRBV7-2
j_call: TRBJ2-7
clone_size: -
cdr3_aa: CASSLAGQGIPYEQYF
cdr3_nt: TGTGCCAGCAGCTTAGCAGGACAGGGAATCCCCTACGAGCAGTACTTC

d_call: TRBD2
v_call: TRBV7-9
j_call: TRBJ2-1
clone_size: -
cdr3_aa: CASSLLGAGDPMGEQFF
cdr3_nt: TGTGCCAGCAGCCTACTCGGAGCGGGAGACCCGATGGGTGAGCAGTTCTTC

d_call: TRBD2
v_call: TRBV9
j_call: TRBJ2-7
clone_size: -
cdr3_aa: CASSVELAGSEQYF
cdr3_nt: TGTGCCAGCAGCGTGGAATTAGCGGGAAGCGAGCAGTACTTC

d_call: TRBD1
v_call: TRBV5-8
j_call: TRBJ1-5
clone_size: -
cdr3_aa: CASSPGQGDQPQHF
cdr3_nt: TGTGCCAGCAGCCCCGGACAGGGAGATCAGCCCCAGCATTTT

d_call: -
v_call: TRBV13
j_call: TRBJ1-4
clone_size: -
cdr3_aa: CASSEGARGKTNEKLFF
cdr3_nt: TGTGCCAGCAGCGAAGGTGCCCGAGGGAAGACTAATGAAAAACTGTTTTTT

d_call: -
v_call: TRBV6-4
j_call: TRBJ2-2
clone_size: once
cdr3_aa: CASSLAGSANTGELFF
cdr3_nt: TGTGCCAGCAGTCTGGCGGGGAGTGCGAACACCGGGGAGCTGTTTTTT

d_call: -
v_call: TRBV6-6
j_call: TRBJ2-7
clone_size: once
cdr3_aa: CASSYQGPYEQYF
cdr3_nt: TGTGCCAGCAGTTATCAGGGGCCCTACGAGCAGTACTTC

d_call: -
v_call: TRBV28
j_call: TRBJ2-5
clone_size: -
cdr3_aa: CASSPRQVLKTQYF
cdr3_nt: TGTGCCAGCAGTCCAAGACAGGTTCTGAAGACCCAGTACTTC

d_call: -
v_call: TRBV27
j_call: TRBJ1-1
clone_size: once
cdr3_aa: CASSLQGPYTEAFF
cdr3_nt: TGTGCCAGCAGTCTACAGGGCCCCTACACTGAAGCTTTCTTT

d_call: -
v_call: TRBV5-1
j_call: TRBJ2-1
clone_size: few
cdr3_aa: CASSGPGGSSYNEQFF
cdr3_nt: TGCGCCAGCAGCGGGCCTGGAGGGAGCTCCTACAATGAGCAGTTCTTC